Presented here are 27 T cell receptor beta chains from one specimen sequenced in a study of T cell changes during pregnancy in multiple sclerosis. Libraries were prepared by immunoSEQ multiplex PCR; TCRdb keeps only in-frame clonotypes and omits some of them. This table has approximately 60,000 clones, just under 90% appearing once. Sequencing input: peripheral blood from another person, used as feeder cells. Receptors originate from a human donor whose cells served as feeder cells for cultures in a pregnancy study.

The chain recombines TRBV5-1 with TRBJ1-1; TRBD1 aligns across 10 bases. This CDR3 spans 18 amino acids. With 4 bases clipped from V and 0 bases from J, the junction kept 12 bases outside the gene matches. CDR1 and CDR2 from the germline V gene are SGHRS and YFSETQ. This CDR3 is CASSLLSGGTGVNTEAFF. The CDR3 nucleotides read TGCGCCAGCAGCCTGCTCTCAGGTGGGACAGGGGTGAACACTGAAGCTTTCTTT.

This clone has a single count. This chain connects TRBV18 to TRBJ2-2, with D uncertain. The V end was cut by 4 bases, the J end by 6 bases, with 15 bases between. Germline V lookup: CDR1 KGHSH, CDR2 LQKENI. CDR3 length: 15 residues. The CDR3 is CASSLGVVTAGELFF. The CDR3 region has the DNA TGTGCCAGCTCACTGGGCGTCGTTACGGCCGGGGAGCTGTTTTTT.

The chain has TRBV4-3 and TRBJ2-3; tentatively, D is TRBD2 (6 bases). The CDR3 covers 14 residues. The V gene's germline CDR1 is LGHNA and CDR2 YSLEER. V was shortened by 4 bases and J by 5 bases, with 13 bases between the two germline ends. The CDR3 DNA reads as TGCGCCAGCAGCCGCACGGGGGTTGGAGATACGCAGTATTTT. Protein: CASSRTGVGDTQYF.

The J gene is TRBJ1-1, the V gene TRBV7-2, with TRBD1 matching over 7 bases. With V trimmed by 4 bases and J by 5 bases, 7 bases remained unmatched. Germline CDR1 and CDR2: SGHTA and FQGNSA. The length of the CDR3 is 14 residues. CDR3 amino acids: CASSYLQGSTEAFF. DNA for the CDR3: TGTGCCAGCAGCTATCTACAGGGGAGTACTGAAGCTTTCTTT. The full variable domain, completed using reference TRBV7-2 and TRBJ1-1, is GAGVSQSPSNKVTEKGKDVELRCDPISGHTALYWYRQSLGQGLEFLIYFQGNSAPDKSGLPSDRFSAERTGGSVSTLTIQRTQQEDSAVYLCASSYLQGSTEAFFGQGTRLTVV.

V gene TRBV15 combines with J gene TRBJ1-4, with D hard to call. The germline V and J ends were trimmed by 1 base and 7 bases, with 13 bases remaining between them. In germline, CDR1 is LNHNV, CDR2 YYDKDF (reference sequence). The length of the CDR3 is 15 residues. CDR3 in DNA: TGTGCCACCAGCAGAGCAAGGGAACTCTCTGAAAAACTGTTTTTT. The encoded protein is CATSRARELSEKLFF. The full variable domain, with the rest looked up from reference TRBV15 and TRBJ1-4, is DAMVIQNPRYQVTQFGKPVTLSCSQTLNHNVMYWYQQKSSQAPKLLFHYYDKDFNNEADTPDNFQSRRPNTSFCFLDIRSPGLGDTAMYLCATSRARELSEKLFFGSGTQLSVL.

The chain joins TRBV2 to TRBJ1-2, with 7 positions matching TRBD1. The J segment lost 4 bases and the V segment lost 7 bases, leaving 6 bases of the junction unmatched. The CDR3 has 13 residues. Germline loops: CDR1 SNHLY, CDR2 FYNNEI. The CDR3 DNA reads TGTGCCAGCAACCTCCGGGACAGCTATGGCTACACCTTC. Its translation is CASNLRDSYGYTF.

The CDR3 nucleotides read TGTGCCATCAGTGAGTCTCGGGGCAGGGTCGGTTTGAACACTGAAGCTTTCTTT. Translation: CAISESRGRVGLNTEAFF. The chain is built from TRBV10-3 and TRBJ1-1; weak D call: TRBD1 (5 bases). V was cut by 0 bases and J by 0 bases, with 17 bases left in between. Per germline, CDR1 ENHRY and CDR2 SYGVKD. This CDR3 is 18 amino acids long.

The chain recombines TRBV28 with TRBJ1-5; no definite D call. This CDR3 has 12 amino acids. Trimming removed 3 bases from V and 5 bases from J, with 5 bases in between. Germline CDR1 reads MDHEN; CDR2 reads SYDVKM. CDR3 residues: CASSFTDQPQHF. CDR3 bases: TGTGCCAGCAGTTTTACAGATCAGCCCCAGCATTTT.

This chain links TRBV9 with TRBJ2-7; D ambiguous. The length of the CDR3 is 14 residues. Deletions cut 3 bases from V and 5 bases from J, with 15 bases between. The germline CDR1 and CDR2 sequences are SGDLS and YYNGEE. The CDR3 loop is CASSESPWSDEQYF. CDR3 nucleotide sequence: TGTGCCAGCAGCGAGAGCCCGTGGAGCGACGAGCAGTACTTC.

The CDR3 is CASSRGDSYNEQFF. CDR3 nucleotides: TGTGCCAGTAGCCGGGGGGACTCATACAATGAGCAGTTCTTC. The chain joins TRBV19 to TRBJ2-1; 7 bases agree with TRBD2. V lost 6 bases, J lost 4 bases, and 6 bases stayed unmatched. Germline CDR1 is LNHDA and CDR2 is SQIVND (reference sequence). The CDR3 loop spans 14 amino acids.

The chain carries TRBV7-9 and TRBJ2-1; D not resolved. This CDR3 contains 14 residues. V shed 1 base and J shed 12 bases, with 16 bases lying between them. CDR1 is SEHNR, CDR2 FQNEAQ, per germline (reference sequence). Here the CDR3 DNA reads TGTGCCAGCAGCTTAGTGAAGGGCCCTGAAGGGCAGTTCTTC. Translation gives CASSLVKGPEGQFF. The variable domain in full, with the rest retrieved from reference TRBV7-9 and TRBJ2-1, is DTGVSQNPRHKITKRGQNVTFRCDPISEHNRLYWYRQTLGQGPEFLTYFQNEAQLEKSRLLSDRFSAERPKGSFSTLEIQRTEQGDSAMYLCASSLVKGPEGQFFGPGTRLTVL.

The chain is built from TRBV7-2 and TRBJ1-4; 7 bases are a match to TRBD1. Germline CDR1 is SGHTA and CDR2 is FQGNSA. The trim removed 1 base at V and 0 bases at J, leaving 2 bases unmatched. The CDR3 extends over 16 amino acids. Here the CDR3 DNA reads TGTGCCAGCAGCTTAGGACAGGGCACAACTAATGAAAAACTGTTTTTT. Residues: CASSLGQGTTNEKLFF.

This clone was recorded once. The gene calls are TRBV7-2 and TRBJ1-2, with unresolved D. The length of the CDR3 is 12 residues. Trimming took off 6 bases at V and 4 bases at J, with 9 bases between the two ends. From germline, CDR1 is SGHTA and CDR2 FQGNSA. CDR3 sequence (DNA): TGTGCCAGCAGTCGCGACGGCTATGGCTACACCTTC. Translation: CASSRDGYGYTF.

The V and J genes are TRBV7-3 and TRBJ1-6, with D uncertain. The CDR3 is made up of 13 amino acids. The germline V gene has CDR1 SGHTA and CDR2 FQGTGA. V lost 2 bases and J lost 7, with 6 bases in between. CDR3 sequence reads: CASSLQENSPLHF. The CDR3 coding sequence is TGTGCCAGCAGCTTACAGGAAAATTCACCCCTCCACTTT. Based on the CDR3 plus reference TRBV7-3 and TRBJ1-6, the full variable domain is GAGVSQTPSNKVTEKGKYVELRCDPISGHTALYWYRQSLGQGPEFLIYFQGTGAADDSGLPNDRFFAVRPEGSVSTLKIQRTERGDSAVYLCASSLQENSPLHFGNGTRLTVT.

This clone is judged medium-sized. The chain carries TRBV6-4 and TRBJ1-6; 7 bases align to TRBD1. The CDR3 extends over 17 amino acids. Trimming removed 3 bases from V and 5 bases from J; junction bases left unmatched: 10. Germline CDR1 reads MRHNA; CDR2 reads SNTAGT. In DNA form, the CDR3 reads TGTGCCAGCAGTGAAAATTACGTCGGGACAGATAATTCACCCCTCCACTTT. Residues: CASSENYVGTDNSPLHF.

The CDR3 nucleotides are TGTGCCAGCAGCCAGGACAGTCTAATGAAAAATTCACCCCTCCACTTT. This gives the protein CASSQDSLMKNSPLHF. This chain links TRBV5-4 with TRBJ1-6; tentative D call: TRBD1 (6 bases). Germline loops: CDR1 SGHNT, CDR2 YYREEE (reference sequence). This CDR3 has 16 amino acids. The V gene lost 4 bases and the J gene lost 7 bases, with 18 bases spanning the gap.

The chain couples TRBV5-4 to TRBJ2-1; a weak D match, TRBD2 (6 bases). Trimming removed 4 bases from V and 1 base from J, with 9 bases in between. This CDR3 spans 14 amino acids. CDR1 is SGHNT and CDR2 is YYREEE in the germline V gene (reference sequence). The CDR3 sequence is CASSRESSYNEQFF. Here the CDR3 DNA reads TGTGCCAGCAGCCGGGAGTCGTCCTACAATGAGCAGTTCTTC. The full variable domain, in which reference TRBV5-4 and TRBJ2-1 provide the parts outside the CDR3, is ETGVTQSPTHLIKTRGQQVTLRCSSQSGHNTVSWYQQALGQGPQFIFQYYREEENGRGNFPPRFSGLQFPNYSSELNVNALELDDSALYLCASSRESSYNEQFFGPGTRLTVL.

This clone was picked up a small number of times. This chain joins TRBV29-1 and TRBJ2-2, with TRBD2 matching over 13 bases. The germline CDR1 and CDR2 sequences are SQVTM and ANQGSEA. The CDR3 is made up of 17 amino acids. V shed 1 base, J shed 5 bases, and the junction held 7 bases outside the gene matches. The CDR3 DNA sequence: TGCAGCGTTGAAGGACTAGCGGGAGGCAAGAGTACCGGGGAGCTGTTTTTT. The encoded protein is CSVEGLAGGKSTGELFF.

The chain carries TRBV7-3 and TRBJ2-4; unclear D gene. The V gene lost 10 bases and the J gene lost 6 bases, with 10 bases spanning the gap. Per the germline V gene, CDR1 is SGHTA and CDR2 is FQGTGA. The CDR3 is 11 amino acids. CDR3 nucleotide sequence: TGTGCCACTTCGCCGGGAAACATTCAGTACTTC. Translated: CATSPGNIQYF.

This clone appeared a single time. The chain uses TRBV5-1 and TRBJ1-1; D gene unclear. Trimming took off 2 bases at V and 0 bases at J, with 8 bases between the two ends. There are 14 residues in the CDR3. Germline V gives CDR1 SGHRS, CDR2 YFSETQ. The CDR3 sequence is CASSFRPMNTEAFF. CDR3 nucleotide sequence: TGCGCCAGCAGCTTTCGGCCGATGAACACTGAAGCTTTCTTT.

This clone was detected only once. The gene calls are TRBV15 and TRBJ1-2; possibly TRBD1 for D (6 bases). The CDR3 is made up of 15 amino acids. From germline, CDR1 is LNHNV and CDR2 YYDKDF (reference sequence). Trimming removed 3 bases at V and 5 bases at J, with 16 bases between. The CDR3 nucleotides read TGTGCCACCAGCAGCGAGAAGGGGGGCCTATATGGCTACACCTTC. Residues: CATSSEKGGLYGYTF.

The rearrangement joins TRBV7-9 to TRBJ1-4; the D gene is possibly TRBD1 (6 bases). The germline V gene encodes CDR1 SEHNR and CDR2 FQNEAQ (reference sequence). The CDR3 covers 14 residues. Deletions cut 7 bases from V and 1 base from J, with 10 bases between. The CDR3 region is CASTARGTNEKLFF. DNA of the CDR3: TGTGCCAGCACGGCCAGGGGAACTAATGAAAAACTGTTTTTT.

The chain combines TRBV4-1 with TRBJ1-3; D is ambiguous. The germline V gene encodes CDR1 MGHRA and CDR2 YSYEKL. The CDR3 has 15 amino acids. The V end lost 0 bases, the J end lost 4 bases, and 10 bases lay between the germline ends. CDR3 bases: TGCGCCAGCAGCCAAGAGACCCGGATCGGAAACACCATATATTTT. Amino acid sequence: CASSQETRIGNTIYF.

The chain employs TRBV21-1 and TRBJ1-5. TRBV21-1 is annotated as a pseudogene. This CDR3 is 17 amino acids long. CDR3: CASSKALLMVGDQPQHF. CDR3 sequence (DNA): TGTGCCAGCAGCAAAGCGCTTTTAATGGTGGGAGACCAGCCCCAGCATTTT.

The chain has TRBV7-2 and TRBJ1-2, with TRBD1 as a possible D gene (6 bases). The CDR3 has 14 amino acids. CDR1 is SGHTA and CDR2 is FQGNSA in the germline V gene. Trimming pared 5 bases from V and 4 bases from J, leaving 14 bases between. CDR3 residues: CASSPRQVGYGYTF. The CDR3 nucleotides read TGTGCCAGCAGCCCTCGACAGGTTGGCTATGGCTACACCTTC.

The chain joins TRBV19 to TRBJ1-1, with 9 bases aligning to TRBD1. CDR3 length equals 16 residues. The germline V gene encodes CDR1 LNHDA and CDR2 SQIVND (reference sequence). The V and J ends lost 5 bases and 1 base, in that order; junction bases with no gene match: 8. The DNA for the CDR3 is TGTGCCAGTAGTCTACGACAGGGGGAGGGGAACACTGAAGCTTTCTTT. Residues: CASSLRQGEGNTEAFF.

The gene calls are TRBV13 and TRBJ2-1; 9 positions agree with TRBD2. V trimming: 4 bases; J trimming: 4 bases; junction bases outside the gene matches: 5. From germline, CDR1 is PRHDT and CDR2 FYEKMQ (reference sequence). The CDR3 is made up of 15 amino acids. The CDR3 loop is CASSYGTSRYNEQFF. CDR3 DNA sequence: TGTGCCAGCAGCTACGGGACTAGCCGATACAATGAGCAGTTCTTC.